Following are 17 T cell receptor beta chains from one sample sequenced in a study of T cells in women clearing cervical HPV infection. Clones were read by immunoSEQ multiplex PCR, and TCRdb kept only the in-frame ones, dropping some. Its listing shows approximately 26,000 clones. Sequencing was carried out using blood buffy coat. The receptor set was obtained from a woman between 18 and 70 years old with a cervical HPV16 infection that either progressed to CIN3+ or cleared (not recorded which).

About this clone: The read ends 3 residues before the CDR3 terminus; that terminus is restored from the germline J gene. The chain is built from TRBV7-2 and TRBJ2-3; perhaps TRBD2 as D (6 bases). Germline CDR1 SGHTA, CDR2 FQGNSA. V shed 6 bases and J shed 0 bases, with 13 bases lying between them. The CDR3 covers 15 residues. The CDR3 sequence: CASSYLSGSTDTQYF. The DNA read from the CDR3 is TGTGCCAGCAGTTATCTCAGCGGGAGCACAGATACG.

CDR3 protein: CASRTPSSYEQYF. The CDR3 DNA, read in part, is TGTGCCAGCCGTACACCCAGTTCCTACGAG. The rearrangement uses TRBV28 and TRBJ2-7; no clear D. The read gets to within 3 residues of the CDR3 end, and the germline J gene fills in the rest. Germline V gives CDR1 MDHEN, CDR2 SYDVKM. The CDR3 contains 13 residues. Trimming cost V 8 bases and J 1 base, with 12 bases left between them.

On this clone itself: The observed sequence ends 3 residues before the CDR3 terminus, with the missing tail filled in from the germline J gene. The rearrangement links TRBV19 to TRBJ2-1; a weak D match, TRBD2 (7 bases). Per germline, CDR1 LNHDA and CDR2 SQIVND (reference sequence). This CDR3 has 14 amino acids. V lost 4 bases, J lost 7 bases, and 14 bases lay in between. CDR3 bases read: TGTGCCAGTAGTACCCAAGGGGGGGGGAATGAG. Its protein product is CASSTQGGGNE. In full, the CDR3 reads CASSTQGGGNEQFF.

A remark on this clone: The CDR3 is cut off 3 residues early in the read; its end comes from the germline J gene. The chain is built from TRBV7-3 and TRBJ2-2; D is perhaps TRBD1 (5 bases). Germline CDR1 and CDR2: SGHTA and FQGTGA. This CDR3 has 18 amino acids. The covered CDR3 bases are TGTGCCAGCAGCTTAACCGCTCTAGGGTCGGCTGGGGCCAACGTG. Its translation is CASSLTALGSAGANV. The CDR3 as a whole reads CASSLTALGSAGANVLFF.

The CDR3 here is CAGGTFNEQFF. Incomplete CDR3 DNA: TGTGCCGGCGGGACTTTCAATGAG. The chain recombines TRBV2 with TRBJ2-1; D possibly corresponds to TRBD2 (6 bases). The CDR3 end lies 3 residues beyond the end of the read and is filled in from the germline J gene. This CDR3 is built from 11 residues. Germline CDR1 SNHLY, CDR2 FYNNEI. V was cut by 11 bases and J by 6 bases, with 11 bases left in between.

Comment on this clone: The read ends 3 residues shy of where the CDR3 ends; the end is completed using the germline J gene. The chain carries TRBV29-1 and TRBJ1-4; tentatively, D is TRBD1 (5 bases). The CDR3 runs to 13 residues. The germline V gene has CDR1 SQVTM and CDR2 ANQGSEA. Partial CDR3 DNA: TGCAGCGTTGGAGGCTCTGGGGCCAACGTA. Residues: CSVGGSGANV. The whole CDR3 protein is CSVGGSGANVLFF.

To note about this clone: The read ends 3 residues early relative to the CDR3; the germline J gene fills the gap. The V gene is TRBV29-1, the J gene TRBJ2-5; 10 bases align to TRBD2. Germline V lookup: CDR1 SQVTM, CDR2 ANQGSEA. CDR3 length: 14 amino acids. J was trimmed by 1 base and V by 7 bases; bases with no gene match: 6. The chain's CDR3 is CSARRTSGQETQYF. The sequenced part of the CDR3 DNA is TGCAGCGCCCGCCGGACTAGCGGCCAAGAGACC.

With respect to this clone: The CDR3 goes on 3 residues after the read ends, and that part is filled in from the germline J gene. This sequence joins TRBV20-1 and TRBJ1-5; 8 nucleotides match TRBD1. Germline CDR1 reads DFQATT; CDR2 reads SNEGSKA (reference sequence). CDR3 length: 12 amino acids. The V and J ends lost 6 bases and 7 bases, in that order; junction bases with no gene match: 5. The CDR3 here is CSADRVGQPQHF. Incomplete CDR3 DNA: TGCAGTGCGGACAGGGTTGGACAGCCC.

A word on this clone: The read halts 3 residues ahead of the CDR3 end, with the missing end drawn from the germline J gene. The V call is TRBV11-1, the J call TRBJ1-3; possibly TRBD1 for D (5 bases). Germline V gives CDR1 SGHAT, CDR2 FQDESV (reference sequence). CDR3 length: 15 residues. With 5 bases removed from V and 0 bases from J, the gap between germline ends came to 11 bases. The covered CDR3 bases are TGTGCCAGCAGCCTGGGGCGGGGCTCTGGAAACACC. This sequence encodes CASSLGRGSGNT. The full-length CDR3 reads as CASSLGRGSGNTIYF.

Regarding this clone: The CDR3 end lies 3 residues beyond the end of the read and is filled in from the germline J gene. The V gene is TRBV7-9, the J gene TRBJ2-2; a weak D match, TRBD2 (6 bases). The CDR3 sequence is 13 residues long. Germline V gene sequence: CDR1 SEHNR, CDR2 FQNEAQ (reference sequence). The V end lost 0 bases, the J end lost 7 bases, and 6 bases lay between the germline ends. CDR3 protein: CASSLAGGGELFF. The covered CDR3 bases are TGTGCCAGCAGCTTAGCGGGGGGCGGGGAG.

Regarding this clone: The read terminates 3 residues before the CDR3 end, so the remaining end is supplied by the germline J gene. The rearrangement links TRBV30 to TRBJ1-2, with TRBD1 as a possible D gene (5 bases). Trimming removed 3 bases from V and 4 bases from J, with 18 bases in between. This CDR3 comprises 15 residues. Germline CDR1 GTSNPN, CDR2 SVGIG (reference sequence). The sequenced CDR3 bases are TGTGCCTGGAGCCCCGCAGGGAGGATAGGCTATGGC. It specifies CAWSPAGRIGYG. The CDR3, in full, reads CAWSPAGRIGYGYTF.

Concerning this clone: Read coverage stops 3 residues before the CDR3 terminus; the germline J gene supplies the remainder. The chain links TRBV19 to TRBJ1-5; D is possibly TRBD1 (6 bases). CDR1 is LNHDA and CDR2 is SQIVND in the germline V gene (reference sequence). The CDR3 sequence is 17 residues long. Trimming pared 1 base from V and 4 bases from J, leaving 17 bases between. CDR3 in amino acids: CASSIGGGGAGNQPQHF. Partial CDR3 DNA: TGTGCCAGTAGTATAGGAGGTGGGGGGGCTGGGAATCAGCCC.

As to this clone: Coverage ceases 3 residues before the CDR3 finishes, and the germline J gene fills in the end. The chain links TRBV5-1 to TRBJ2-2; D not resolved. V was trimmed by 0 bases and J by 3 bases, leaving 6 bases between them. CDR1 and CDR2 (germline): SGHRS, YFSETQ. The CDR3 is 14 amino acids. CDR3 DNA, as far as it was read: TGCGCCAGCAGCTTGGCGACTTACACCGGGGAG. Translating gives CASSLATYTGE. Given in full, the CDR3 is CASSLATYTGELFF. The entire variable domain, with the rest obtained from reference TRBV5-1 and TRBJ2-2, is as follows: KAGVTQTPRYLIKTRGQQVTLSCSPISGHRSVSWYQQTPGQGLQFLFEYFSETQRNKGNFPGRFSGRQFSNSRSEMNVSTLELGDSALYLCASSLATYTGELFFGEGSRLTVL.

Comment on this clone: The read ends 3 residues before the CDR3 terminus; that terminus is restored from the germline J gene. V gene TRBV5-5 combines with J gene TRBJ2-7; no firm D call. The CDR3 runs 14 residues. Trimming took 2 bases from V and 2 from J, leaving 11 bases between them. Per germline, CDR1 SGHKS and CDR2 YYEKEE (reference sequence). Here the CDR3 reads CASSLRSVPYEQYF. Incomplete CDR3 DNA: TGTGCCAGCAGCTTAAGATCGGTACCCTACGAG.

On this clone: The sequenced fragment ends 3 residues before the CDR3 boundary, so the rest is inferred from the germline J gene. The rearrangement links TRBV29-1 to TRBJ1-2; TRBD1 matches at 9 bases. Germline lookup yields CDR1 SQVTM and CDR2 ANQGSEA. The CDR3 has 12 residues. The CDR3 loop reads CSVRTGTGGYTF. The CDR3 bases that were read are TGCAGCGTCAGGACCGGGACAGGGGGC.

Points on this clone: The read finishes 3 residues shy of the CDR3 end, and the germline J gene is used to complete it. The chain recombines TRBV6-2 or TRBV6-3 with TRBJ2-7, with 7 nucleotides matching TRBD1. V lost 2 bases, J lost 3 bases, and 7 bases stayed unmatched. Germline V gene lookup returns CDR1 MNHEY and CDR2 SVGEGT. The CDR3 runs 15 residues. CDR3 DNA (partial): TGTGCCAGCAGTTACGGTGGGACAGCACACTACGAG. This encodes CASSYGGTAHYE. The full CDR3 sequence reads CASSYGGTAHYEQYF.

Details on this clone: The CDR3 extends 3 residues past the end of the read, so its final part is completed from the germline J gene. The chain recombines TRBV7-6 with TRBJ2-3; D might be TRBD2 (7 bases). Germline assignment: CDR1 SGHVS and CDR2 FNYEAQ. This CDR3 has 17 residues. The V end lost 3 bases, the J end lost 3 bases, and 19 bases lay between the germline ends. This chain's CDR3 is CASSLNRRGRVTDTQYF. The part of the CDR3 DNA that was read is TGTGCCAGCAGCTTGAACAGAAGGGGGAGGGTGACAGATACG.